This T cell receptor beta chain was obtained from a study of blood T cell repertoires in COVID-19. Looking at the study overall: Sources were T cells, B-cell-depleted T cells, or PBMCs; the material itself was cDNA or gDNA.

This clone was found once. Repertoires were generated with immunoSEQ multiplex PCR, while TCRdb's copy carries only in-frame clones and drops some. Here the sample spans a few hundred thousand clones, approximately 81% being singletons. The CDR3 consists of 15 residues. Germline V lookup: CDR1 SGDLS, CDR2 YYNGEE. The germline V and J ends were trimmed by 3 bases and 0 bases, with 10 bases remaining between them. J is TRBJ2-1 and V is TRBV9, with a tentative D call TRBD2 (5 bases). Sequences were obtained from peripheral blood. The clonotype was recovered from a woman under 30 with acute or convalescent COVID-19. CDR3 nucleotides: TGTGCCAGCAGCGGTGGCGGAGGCTCCTACAATGAGCAGTTCTTC. Translation gives CASSGGGGSYNEQFF.